The 19 T cell receptor beta chains in this list originate from one sample, sequenced in a study of graft-versus-host responses after intestinal transplantation. Using immunoSEQ multiplex PCR, the repertoire was profiled, and TCRdb retains in-frame clones only, with some absent. The sample lists tens of thousands of clones; around 90% were seen once. These TCRs are of unknown antigen specificity. Specimen: unstimulated CD8+ T cells sorted from spleen or lymph node cells, collected before intestinal transplant. These receptors came from a human donor who received an intestinal transplant.

The chain combines TRBV7-9 with TRBJ1-1; the D gene is possibly TRBD1 (6 bases). V lost 5 bases, J lost 0 bases, and 13 bases lay in between. The CDR3 is 15 residues long. Germline assignment: CDR1 SEHNR and CDR2 FQNEAQ (reference sequence). The CDR3 sequence: CASSGWDNMNTEAFF. CDR3 nucleotide sequence: TGTGCCAGCAGCGGATGGGACAACATGAACACTGAAGCTTTCTTT.

V is TRBV5-1 and J is TRBJ2-7, with D maybe TRBD2 (6 bases). Between the trimmed V and J ends, which lost 4 bases and 1 base, there was a span of 15 bases. The CDR3 consists of 15 residues. Per the germline V gene, CDR1 is SGHRS and CDR2 is YFSETQ. DNA for the CDR3: TGCGCCAGCAGCGTTTCTAGCGTACGATCCTACGAGCAGTACTTC. Amino acid sequence: CASSVSSVRSYEQYF.

The chain uses TRBV6-5 and TRBJ1-2, with TRBD1 matching 8 bases. After removal of 0 bases from V and 6 bases from J, the junction contained 6 bases not matched to a gene. Germline CDR1 is MNHEY and CDR2 is SVGAGI. CDR3 length equals 15 residues. The CDR3, as DNA: TGTGCCAGCAGTTACTCCTCGGACAGGGCCGATGGCTACACCTTC. Amino acids: CASSYSSDRADGYTF.

V gene TRBV9 combines with J gene TRBJ2-7; D is undetermined. Trimming stripped 0 bases from V and 3 bases from J, with 13 bases between. CDR1 SGDLS and CDR2 YYNGEE come from the germline V gene. The CDR3 runs 15 residues. The CDR3 DNA is TGTGCCAGCAGCGTAGCTGAACAGTTAAGCTACGAGCAGTACTTC. Protein sequence: CASSVAEQLSYEQYF.

The chain has TRBV6-5 and TRBJ2-1; 11 nucleotides align to TRBD2. V gave up 4 bases and J gave up 2 bases; unmatched junction bases: 4. This CDR3 contains 16 residues. Germline V gene lookup returns CDR1 MNHEY and CDR2 SVGAGI. The CDR3 protein is CASSWGLAAPYNEQFF. Written as DNA, the CDR3 is TGTGCCAGCAGTTGGGGACTAGCGGCCCCCTACAATGAGCAGTTCTTC.

V usage is TRBV6-6 and J usage is TRBJ1-3, with 7 bases that match TRBD1. V shed 0 bases and J 5 bases; nucleotides not matched to a gene: 4. The CDR3 has 15 residues. Germline assignment: CDR1 MNHNY and CDR2 SVGAGI (reference sequence). CDR3 in amino acids: CASSYSDRDRNTIYF. CDR3 sequence (DNA): TGTGCCAGCAGTTACTCTGACAGGGATAGAAACACCATATATTTT.

This chain links TRBV6-1 with TRBJ1-1, with 7 bases lining up with TRBD1. Germline assignment: CDR1 MNHNS and CDR2 SASEGT. The CDR3 spans 14 residues. V trimming: 5 bases; J trimming: 4 bases; junction bases outside the gene matches: 7. CDR3 amino acids: CASSRQGMSTEAFF. In DNA, the CDR3 is TGTGCCAGCAGTAGACAGGGAATGAGCACTGAAGCTTTCTTT.

J is TRBJ1-6 and V is TRBV27; the D is unclear. The CDR3 is made up of 13 amino acids. The V and J ends lost 3 bases and 9 bases respectively, with 9 bases between them. Germline loops: CDR1 MNHEY, CDR2 SMNVEV (reference sequence). CDR3 DNA sequence: TGTGCCAGCAGTTTGGGCCGGGGTTCACCCCTCCACTTT. Amino acid sequence: CASSLGRGSPLHF.

This rearrangement joins TRBV10-1 to TRBJ2-2; D ambiguous. V lost 6 bases and J lost 4, with 9 bases in between. CDR1 is WNHNN, CDR2 SYGVQD, per germline (reference sequence). The CDR3 loop spans 13 amino acids. Written as DNA, the CDR3 is TGCGCCAGCAGCGACACTTCCACCGGGGAGCTGTTTTTT. Translation: CASSDTSTGELFF.

The chain employs TRBV19 and TRBJ2-6; D perhaps matches TRBD2 (7 bases). Between the trimmed V and J ends, which lost 1 base and 1 base, there was a span of 17 bases. The CDR3 runs 19 residues. The germline gives CDR1 LNHDA, CDR2 SQIVND (reference sequence). CDR3 region: CASSIVAEGGGSGANVLTF. In DNA form, the CDR3 reads TGTGCCAGTAGTATAGTCGCGGAGGGAGGGGGATCTGGGGCCAACGTCCTGACTTTC.

The rearrangement links TRBV5-1 to TRBJ2-7; D perhaps matches TRBD1 (6 bases). The germline V gene encodes CDR1 SGHRS and CDR2 YFSETQ. This CDR3 has 15 amino acids. V dropped 0 bases and J dropped 4 bases, with 14 bases sitting between them. Here the CDR3 reads CASSLAPDRFYEQYF. The CDR3 nucleotides read TGCGCCAGCAGCTTGGCCCCTGACAGGTTTTACGAGCAGTACTTC.

The J gene is TRBJ2-1, the V gene TRBV7-9, with D maybe TRBD2 (5 bases). Germline V lookup: CDR1 SEHNR, CDR2 FQNEAQ (reference sequence). Trimming stripped 4 bases from V and 2 bases from J, with 15 bases between. The CDR3 contains 16 residues. This CDR3 is CASSYKDFTPYNEQFF. The CDR3 DNA is TGTGCCAGCAGCTATAAGGACTTTACACCCTACAATGAGCAGTTCTTC.

This clone has a single count. The chain is built from TRBV2 and TRBJ2-5; D is uncertain. This CDR3 has 12 amino acids. Between the trimmed V and J ends, which lost 2 bases and 5 bases, there was a span of 6 bases. Germline assignment: CDR1 SNHLY and CDR2 FYNNEI. The CDR3 nucleotides are TGTGCCAGCAGTGAACCGGAGGAGACCCAGTACTTC. Its translation: CASSEPEETQYF. Complete variable domain (other parts from reference TRBV2 and TRBJ2-5): EPEVTQTPSHQVTQMGQEVILRCVPISNHLYFYWYRQILGQKVEFLVSFYNNEISEKSEIFDDQFSVERPDGSNFTLKIRSTKLEDSAMYFCASSEPEETQYFGPGTRLLVL.

This chain uses TRBV28 with TRBJ2-1; D gene uncertain. This CDR3 region has 11 residues. The germline V gene has CDR1 MDHEN and CDR2 SYDVKM. Between the trimmed V and J ends, which lost 7 bases and 5 bases, there was a span of 6 bases. The CDR3 DNA is TGTGCCAGCAAAGACAACAATGAGCAGTTCTTC. It translates to CASKDNNEQFF.

J is TRBJ2-3 and V is TRBV7-6; 7 bases align to TRBD1. The CDR3 runs to 17 residues. V dropped 2 bases and J dropped 2; count of bases not matched to a gene: 10. The germline V gene encodes CDR1 SGHVS and CDR2 FNYEAQ. The CDR3 bases are TGTGCCAGCAGCTTAATTGAAAGGGGGCTTGACACAGATACGCAGTATTTT. It codes for CASSLIERGLDTDTQYF.

The chain joins TRBV12-5 to TRBJ1-5, with 10 bases identical to TRBD1. This CDR3 has 17 residues. Germline CDR1 reads LGHNT; CDR2 reads FRNRAP. V gave up 2 bases and J gave up 6 bases; unmatched junction bases: 10. The CDR3 nucleotides are TGTGCTAGTGGTTTGACCTTGACAGGGGGCGAACGTCAGCCCCAGCATTTT. The encoded protein is CASGLTLTGGERQPQHF.

This clone was seen only once. The chain couples TRBV2 to TRBJ2-1, with 8 nucleotides matching TRBD2. V dropped 3 bases and J dropped 8; count of bases not matched to a gene: 12. Looked up from germline, CDR1 is SNHLY and CDR2 is FYNNEI. This CDR3 region has 16 residues. The CDR3 protein is CASSDFGSGSLDEQFF. The CDR3 DNA sequence: TGTGCCAGCAGTGATTTCGGCAGCGGGAGTCTCGATGAGCAGTTCTTC.

The J gene is TRBJ2-5, the V gene TRBV15; TRBD2 aligns across 10 bases. Germline trimming cut 0 bases from V and 1 base from J; bases unmatched to any gene: 8. This CDR3 comprises 18 residues. The germline gives CDR1 LNHNV, CDR2 YYDKDF (reference sequence). CDR3 region: CATSRDGWTSGVQETQYF. For the CDR3, the DNA is TGTGCCACCAGCAGAGATGGGTGGACTAGCGGCGTCCAAGAGACCCAGTACTTC.

J is TRBJ2-7 and V is TRBV7-9; tentative D call: TRBD2 (6 bases). Trimming shortened V by 6 bases and J by 2 bases, and 14 bases separated the two germline ends. Germline values: CDR1 SEHNR, CDR2 FQNEAQ (reference sequence). This CDR3 contains 14 residues. The CDR3 DNA reads as TGTGCCAGCAGGCCTGGGACGGGGGCCTACGAGCAGTACTTC. Protein sequence: CASRPGTGAYEQYF.